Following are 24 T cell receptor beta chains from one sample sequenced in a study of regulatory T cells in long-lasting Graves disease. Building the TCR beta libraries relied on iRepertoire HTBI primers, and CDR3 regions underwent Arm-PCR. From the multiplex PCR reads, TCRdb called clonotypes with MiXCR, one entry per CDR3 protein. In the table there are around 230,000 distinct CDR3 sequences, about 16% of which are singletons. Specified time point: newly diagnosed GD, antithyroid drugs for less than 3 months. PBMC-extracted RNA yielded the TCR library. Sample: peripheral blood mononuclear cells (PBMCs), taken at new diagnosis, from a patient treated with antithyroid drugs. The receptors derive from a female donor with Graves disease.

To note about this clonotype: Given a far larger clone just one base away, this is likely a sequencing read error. The CDR3 DNA is TGTGCCAGCAGTTACAGGTTGGATAGCAGTCAGCCCCAGCATTTT. It is translated as CASSYRLDSSQPQHF. This chain joins TRBV6-2 or TRBV6-3 and TRBJ1-5; D call uncertain. In germline, CDR1 is MNHEY, CDR2 SVGEGT. This CDR3 contains 15 residues.

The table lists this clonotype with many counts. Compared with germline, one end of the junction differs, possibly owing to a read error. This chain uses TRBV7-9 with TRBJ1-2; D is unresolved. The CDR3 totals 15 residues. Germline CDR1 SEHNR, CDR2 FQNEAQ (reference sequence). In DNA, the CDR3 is TGCGCCAGCAGCTTGAGGAGGATCCGGGACTATGGCTACACCTTC. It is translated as CASSLRRIRDYGYTF.

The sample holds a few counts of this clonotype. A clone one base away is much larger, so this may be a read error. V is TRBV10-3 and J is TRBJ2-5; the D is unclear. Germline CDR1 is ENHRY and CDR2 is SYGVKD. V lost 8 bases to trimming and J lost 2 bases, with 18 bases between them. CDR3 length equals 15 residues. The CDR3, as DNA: TGTGCCATCCCCCGGACCCGCTGGACGCAAGAGACCCAGTACTTC. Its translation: CAIPRTRWTQETQYF.

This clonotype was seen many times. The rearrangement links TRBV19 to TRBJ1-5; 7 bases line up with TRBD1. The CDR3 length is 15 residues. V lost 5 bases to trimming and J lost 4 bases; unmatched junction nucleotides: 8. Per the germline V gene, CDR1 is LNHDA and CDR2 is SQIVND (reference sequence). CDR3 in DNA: TGTGCCAGTAGTTCCGGGACAGCCACTAATCAGCCCCAGCATTTT. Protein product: CASSSGTATNQPQHF.

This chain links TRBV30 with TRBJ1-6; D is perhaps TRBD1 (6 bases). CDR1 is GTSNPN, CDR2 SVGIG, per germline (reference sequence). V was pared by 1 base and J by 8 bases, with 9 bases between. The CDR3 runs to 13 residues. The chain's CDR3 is CAWSGTADSPLHF. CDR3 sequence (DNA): TGTGCCTGGAGTGGGACAGCTGATTCACCCCTCCACTTT.

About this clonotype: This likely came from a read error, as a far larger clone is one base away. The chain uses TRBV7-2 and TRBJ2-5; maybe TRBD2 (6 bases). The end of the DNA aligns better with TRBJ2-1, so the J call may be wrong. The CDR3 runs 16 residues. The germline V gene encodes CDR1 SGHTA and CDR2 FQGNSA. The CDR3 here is CAIRKSPGPRGGEQFF. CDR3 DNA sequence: TGTGCCATCAGAAAGTCCCCGGGGCCGCGGGGTGGGGAGCAGTTCTTC.

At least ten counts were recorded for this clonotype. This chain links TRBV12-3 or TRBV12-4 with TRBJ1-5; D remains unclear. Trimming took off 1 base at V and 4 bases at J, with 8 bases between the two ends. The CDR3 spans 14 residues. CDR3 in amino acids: CASSLDLGNQPQHF. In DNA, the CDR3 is TGTGCCAGCAGTTTAGATCTCGGGAATCAGCCCCAGCATTTT.

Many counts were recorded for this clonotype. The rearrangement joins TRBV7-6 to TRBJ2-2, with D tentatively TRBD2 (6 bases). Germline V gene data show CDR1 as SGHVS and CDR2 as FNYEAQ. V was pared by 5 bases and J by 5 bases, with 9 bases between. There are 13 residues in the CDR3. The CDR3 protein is CASSTSGTGELFF. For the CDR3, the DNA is TGTGCCAGCAGCACCAGCGGGACCGGGGAGCTGTTTTTT.

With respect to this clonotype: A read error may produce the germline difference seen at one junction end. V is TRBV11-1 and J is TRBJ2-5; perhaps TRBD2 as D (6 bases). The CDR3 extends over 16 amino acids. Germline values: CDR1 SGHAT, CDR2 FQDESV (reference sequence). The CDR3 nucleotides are TGTGCCAGCAGCTTAGGGCTCGGGGGAGACCAAGAGATCCAGTACTTC. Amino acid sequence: CASSLGLGGDQEIQYF. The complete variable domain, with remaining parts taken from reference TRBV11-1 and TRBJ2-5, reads EAEVAQSPRYKITEKSQAVAFWCDPISGHATLYWYRQILGQGPELLVQFQDESVVDDSQLPKDRFSAERLKGVDSTLKIQPAELGDSAMYLCASSLGLGGDQEIQYFGPGTRLLVL.

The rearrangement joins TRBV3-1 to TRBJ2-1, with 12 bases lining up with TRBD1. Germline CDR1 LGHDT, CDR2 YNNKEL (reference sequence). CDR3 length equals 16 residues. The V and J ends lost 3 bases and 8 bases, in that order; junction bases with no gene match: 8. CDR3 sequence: CASSHVRDRGLDEQFF. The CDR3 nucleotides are TGTGCCAGCAGCCATGTCCGGGACAGGGGGCTAGATGAGCAGTTCTTC.

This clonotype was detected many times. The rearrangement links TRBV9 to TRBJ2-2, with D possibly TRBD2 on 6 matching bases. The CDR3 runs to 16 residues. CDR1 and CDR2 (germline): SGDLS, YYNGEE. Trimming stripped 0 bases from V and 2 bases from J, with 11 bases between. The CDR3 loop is CASSVEADYNTGELFF. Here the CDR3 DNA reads TGTGCCAGCAGCGTAGAAGCGGACTACAACACCGGGGAGCTGTTTTTT.

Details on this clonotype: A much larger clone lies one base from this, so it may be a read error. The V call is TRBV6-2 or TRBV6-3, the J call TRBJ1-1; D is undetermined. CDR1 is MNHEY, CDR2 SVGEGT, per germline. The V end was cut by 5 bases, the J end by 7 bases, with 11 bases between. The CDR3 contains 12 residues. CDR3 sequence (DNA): TGTGCCAGCAGTGATGTGGCCAATGAAGCTTTCTTT. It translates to CASSDVANEAFF.

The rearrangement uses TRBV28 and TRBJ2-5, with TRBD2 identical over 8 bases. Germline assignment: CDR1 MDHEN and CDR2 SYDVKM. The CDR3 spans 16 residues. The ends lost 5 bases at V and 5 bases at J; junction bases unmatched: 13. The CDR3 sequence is CASSPIPGRGGETQYF. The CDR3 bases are TGTGCCAGCAGTCCGATCCCCGGGAGGGGGGGGGAGACCCAGTACTTC. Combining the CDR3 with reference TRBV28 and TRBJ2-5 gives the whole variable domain DVKVTQSSRYLVKRTGEKVFLECVQDMDHENMFWYRQDPGLGLRLIYFSYDVKMKEKGDIPEGYSVSREKKERFSLILESASTNQTSMYLCASSPIPGRGGETQYFGPGTRLLVL.

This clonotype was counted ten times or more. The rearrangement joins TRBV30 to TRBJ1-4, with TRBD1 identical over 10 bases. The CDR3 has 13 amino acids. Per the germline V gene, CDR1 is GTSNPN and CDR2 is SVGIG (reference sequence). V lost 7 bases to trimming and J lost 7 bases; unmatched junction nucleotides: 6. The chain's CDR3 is CASRQGATEKLFF. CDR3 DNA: TGTGCCTCCCGACAGGGGGCAACTGAAAAACTGTTTTTT.

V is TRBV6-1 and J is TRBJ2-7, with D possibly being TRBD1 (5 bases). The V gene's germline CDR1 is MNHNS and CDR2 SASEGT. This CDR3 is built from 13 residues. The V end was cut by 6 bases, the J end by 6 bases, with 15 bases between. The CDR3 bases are TGTGCCAGCAGGCCTCCAGGGTCCCCCGAGCAGTACTTC. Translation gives CASRPPGSPEQYF.

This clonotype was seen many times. This chain's CDR3 is CSARDRGLAGGPEETQYF. DNA for the CDR3: TGCAGTGCTAGAGATAGGGGACTAGCGGGAGGGCCTGAAGAGACCCAGTACTTC. This sequence joins TRBV20-1 and TRBJ2-5, with 16 bases fitting TRBD2. The CDR3 contains 18 residues. The ends lost 0 bases at V and 3 bases at J; junction bases unmatched: 7. Germline assignment: CDR1 DFQATT and CDR2 SNEGSKA (reference sequence).

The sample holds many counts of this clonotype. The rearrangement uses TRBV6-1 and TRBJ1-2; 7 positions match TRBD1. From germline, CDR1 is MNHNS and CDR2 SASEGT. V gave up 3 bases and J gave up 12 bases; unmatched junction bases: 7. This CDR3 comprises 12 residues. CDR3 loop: CASSDATRGHTF. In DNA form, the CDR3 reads TGTGCCAGCAGTGACGCGACGAGGGGGCACACCTTC.

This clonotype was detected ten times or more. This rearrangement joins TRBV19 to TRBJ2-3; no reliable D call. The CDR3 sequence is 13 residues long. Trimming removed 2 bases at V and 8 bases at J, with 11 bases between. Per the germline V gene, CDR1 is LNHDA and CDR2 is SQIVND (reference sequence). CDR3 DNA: TGTGCCAGTAGTATATTAGGGCGCGGTACGCAGTATTTT. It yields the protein CASSILGRGTQYF.

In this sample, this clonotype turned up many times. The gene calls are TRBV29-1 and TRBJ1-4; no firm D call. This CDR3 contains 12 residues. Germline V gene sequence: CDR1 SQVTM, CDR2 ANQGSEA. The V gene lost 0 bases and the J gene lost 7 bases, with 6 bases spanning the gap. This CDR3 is CSVEDRGEKLFF. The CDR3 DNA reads TGCAGCGTTGAAGATCGAGGTGAAAAACTGTTTTTT.

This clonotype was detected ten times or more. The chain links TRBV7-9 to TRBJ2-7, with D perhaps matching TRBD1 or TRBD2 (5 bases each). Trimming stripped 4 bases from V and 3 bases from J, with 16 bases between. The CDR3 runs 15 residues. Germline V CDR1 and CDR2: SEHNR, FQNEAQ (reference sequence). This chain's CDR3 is CASSWGSSRLYEQYF. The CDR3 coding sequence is TGTGCCAGCAGCTGGGGGAGCAGTCGGCTCTACGAGCAGTACTTC.

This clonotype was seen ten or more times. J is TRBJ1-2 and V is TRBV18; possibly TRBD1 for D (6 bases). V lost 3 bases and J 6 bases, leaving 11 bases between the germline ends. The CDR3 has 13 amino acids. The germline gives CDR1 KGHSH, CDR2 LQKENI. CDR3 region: CASSPNGGHGYTF. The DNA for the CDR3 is TGTGCCAGCTCACCCAACGGGGGCCATGGCTACACCTTC.

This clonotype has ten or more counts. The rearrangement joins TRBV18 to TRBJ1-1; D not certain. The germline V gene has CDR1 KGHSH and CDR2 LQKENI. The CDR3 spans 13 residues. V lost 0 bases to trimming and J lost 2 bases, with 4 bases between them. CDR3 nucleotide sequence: TGTGCCAGCTCACCACCGGTCAACACTGAAGCTTTCTTT. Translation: CASSPPVNTEAFF.

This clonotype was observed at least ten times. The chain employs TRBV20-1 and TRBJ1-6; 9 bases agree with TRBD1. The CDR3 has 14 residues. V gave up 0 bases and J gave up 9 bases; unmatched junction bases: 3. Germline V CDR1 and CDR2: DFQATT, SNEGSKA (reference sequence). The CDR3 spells CSARDDRGTSPLHF. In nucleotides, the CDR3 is TGCAGTGCTAGAGACGACAGGGGGACTTCACCCCTCCACTTT.

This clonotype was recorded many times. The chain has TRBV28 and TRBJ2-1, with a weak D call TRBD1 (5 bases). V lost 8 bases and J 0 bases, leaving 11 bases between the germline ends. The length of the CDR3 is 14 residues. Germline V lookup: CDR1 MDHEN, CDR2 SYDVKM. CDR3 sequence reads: CASEDQGSYNEQFF. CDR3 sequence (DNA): TGTGCCAGCGAGGACCAGGGCTCCTACAATGAGCAGTTCTTC.